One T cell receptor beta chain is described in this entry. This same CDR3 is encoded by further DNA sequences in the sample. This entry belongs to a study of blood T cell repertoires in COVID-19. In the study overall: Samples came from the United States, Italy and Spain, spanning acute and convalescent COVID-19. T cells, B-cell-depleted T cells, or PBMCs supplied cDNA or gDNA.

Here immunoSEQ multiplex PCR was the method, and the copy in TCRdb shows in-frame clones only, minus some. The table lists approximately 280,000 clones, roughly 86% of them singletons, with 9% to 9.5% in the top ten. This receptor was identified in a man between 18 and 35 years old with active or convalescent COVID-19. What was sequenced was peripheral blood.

The CDR3 loop reads CASSLDRGSTDTQYF. The DNA for the CDR3 is TGTGCCAGCAGCCTCGACAGGGGTAGCACAGATACGCAGTATTTT. The chain combines TRBV7-2 with TRBJ2-3; TRBD1 agrees at 8 bases. J lost 0 bases, V lost 5 bases, and 4 bases had no gene match. The CDR3 is 15 amino acids. The germline V gene encodes CDR1 SGHTA and CDR2 FQGNSA.